This T cell receptor (beta chain) was sequenced in a study of shared clonotypes between healthy human individuals. Overall study context: Donors, aged 18 to 49, were a couple of women and three men. Per donor, three plates held CD4 naive cells, three held CD4 memory, two held CD8 naive and one held CD8 memory.

Broader study findings: Relative to clonotypes present in all four donors, those not shared had lower generation probabilities. Enrolling few donors narrowed the genetic and exposure-history diversity that was represented.

The table came from immunoSEQ multiplex PCR; TCRdb's copy has only in-frame clones and leaves some out. This sample has 1.6 million or so clones; 98% to 99% occur once, and the top ten carry under 0.45%. This CDR3 spans 11 amino acids. Trimming shortened V by 3 bases and J by 7 bases, and 7 bases separated the two germline ends. Germline V gene data show CDR1 as SGHDN and CDR2 as FVKESK. In the case of this clone: Antigen unknown.

Sequenced material: naive CD4+ T cells sorted from blood. The subset: CD45RA+ positively selected. The receptor was isolated from a man aged 25-40 years in good health. The chain recombines TRBV14 with TRBJ2-7; D is unresolved. The CDR3 nucleotides read TGTGCCAGCAGCCATCGTGCGGAGCAGTACTTC. Translation: CASSHRAEQYF.